The clone carrying this T cell receptor beta chain was seen only a few times. The antigen is not known. Time point meaning: newly diagnosed GD, antithyroid drugs for less than 3 months. RNA extracted from PBMCs served as the sequencing template. Graves' disease diagnosis used American Thyroid Association guidelines. The sample comes from a study of regulatory T cells in long-lasting Graves disease. Through Arm-PCR of CDR3 regions and iRepertoire HTBI primers, TCR beta libraries were built. From the multiplex PCR reads, TCRdb called clonotypes with MiXCR, one entry per CDR3 protein. This table has about 620,000 distinct CDR3 sequences, roughly 15% appearing once. Findings and limits, study-wide: The work looked only at peripheral blood and did not look at thyroid tissue.

V lost 8 bases, J lost 4 bases, and 9 bases stayed unmatched. The germline V gene has CDR1 MNHEY and CDR2 SMNVEV (reference sequence). The CDR3 consists of 14 residues. These data were likewise used in another study, on T cells in Graves' hyperthyroidism and ophthalmopathy. Per that study: Those patients with uncontrolled infection, other autoimmune disease, pregnancy or lactation were excluded.

Source: peripheral blood mononuclear cells (PBMCs), taken at new diagnosis, from a patient treated with antithyroid drugs. The chain couples TRBV27 to TRBJ2-7; 9 nucleotides agree with TRBD2. The TCR sequence derives from a woman aged 25 to 45 with Graves disease. The CDR3 sequence: CASGRLAERYEQYF. The CDR3 DNA is TGTGCCAGCGGAAGACTAGCGGAGAGATACGAGCAGTACTTC.